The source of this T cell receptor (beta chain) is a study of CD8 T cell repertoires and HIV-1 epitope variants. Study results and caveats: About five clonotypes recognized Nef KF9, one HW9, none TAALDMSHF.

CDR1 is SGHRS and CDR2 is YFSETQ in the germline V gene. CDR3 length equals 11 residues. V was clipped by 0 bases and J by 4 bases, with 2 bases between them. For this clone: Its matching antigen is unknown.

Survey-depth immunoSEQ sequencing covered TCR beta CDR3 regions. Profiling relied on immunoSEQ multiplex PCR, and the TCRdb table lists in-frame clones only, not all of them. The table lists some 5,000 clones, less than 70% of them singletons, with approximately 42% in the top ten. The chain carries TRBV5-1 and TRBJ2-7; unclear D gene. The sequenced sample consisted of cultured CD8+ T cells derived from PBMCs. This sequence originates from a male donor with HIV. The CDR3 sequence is CASSLGYEQYF. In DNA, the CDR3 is TGCGCCAGCAGCTTGGGGTACGAGCAGTACTTC.